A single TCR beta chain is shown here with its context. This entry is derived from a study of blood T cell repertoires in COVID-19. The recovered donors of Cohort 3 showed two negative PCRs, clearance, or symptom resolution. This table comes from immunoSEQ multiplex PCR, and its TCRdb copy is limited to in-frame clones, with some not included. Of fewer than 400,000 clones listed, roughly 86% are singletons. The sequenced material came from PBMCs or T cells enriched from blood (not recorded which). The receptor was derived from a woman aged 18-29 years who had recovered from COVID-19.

The CDR3 coding sequence is TGTGCCAGCAGCCAAGATATGAGTAGGACAGGGGTTTATGGCTACACCTTC. Translated: CASSQDMSRTGVYGYTF. The chain uses TRBV4-2 and TRBJ1-2; TRBD1 aligns across 9 bases. This CDR3 is built from 17 residues. CDR1 is LGHNA, CDR2 YNFKEQ, per germline. The V segment lost 0 bases and the J segment 5 bases; nucleotides outside the gene matches: 10.